This entry describes one TCR beta chain. Its antigen is unknown. The same CDR3 arises from other DNA sequences in this sample as well. This specimen belongs to a study of shared clonotypes between healthy human individuals. Study-wide background: Three CD4 naive, three CD4 memory, two CD8 naive and one CD8 memory plate were used per donor.

The germline V gene has CDR1 SGHRS and CDR2 YFSETQ. This CDR3 spans 15 amino acids. V gave up 4 bases and J gave up 0 bases, with 13 bases separating them. Whole-study findings and limits: Sampling was confined to blood; repertoires within tissues likely differ.

Assay: immunoSEQ multiplex PCR; the TCRdb copy retains only in-frame clones and omits some. The sample carries some 1,100,000 clones, approximately 80% recorded once. The receptor comes from a man younger than 30 in good health. Some clones in this sample may be carry-over from other donors' samples. The chain links TRBV5-1 to TRBJ1-1; a possible D gene is TRBD1 (6 bases). The sequenced material came from memory CD4+ T cells from PBMCs. This sample's subset: CD45RA-negative fraction. CDR3 loop: CASSPEGGMNTEAFF. Here the CDR3 DNA reads TGCGCCAGCAGCCCCGAGGGGGGGATGAACACTGAAGCTTTCTTT.